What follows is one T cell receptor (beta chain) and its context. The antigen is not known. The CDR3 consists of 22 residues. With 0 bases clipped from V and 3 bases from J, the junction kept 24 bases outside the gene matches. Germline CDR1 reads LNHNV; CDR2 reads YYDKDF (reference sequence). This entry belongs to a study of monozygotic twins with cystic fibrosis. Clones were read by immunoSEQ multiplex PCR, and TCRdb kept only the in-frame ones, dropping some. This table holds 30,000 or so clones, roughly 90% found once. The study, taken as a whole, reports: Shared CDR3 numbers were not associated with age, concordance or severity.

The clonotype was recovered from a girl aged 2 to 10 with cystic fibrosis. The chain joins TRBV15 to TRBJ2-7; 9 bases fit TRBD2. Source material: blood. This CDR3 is CATSRDLFGGGPGSGGNYEQYF. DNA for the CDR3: TGTGCCACCAGCAGAGATCTCTTTGGCGGGGGCCCGGGTAGCGGGGGAAACTACGAGCAGTACTTC. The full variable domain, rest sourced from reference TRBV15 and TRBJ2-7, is DAMVIQNPRYQVTQFGKPVTLSCSQTLNHNVMYWYQQKSSQAPKLLFHYYDKDFNNEADTPDNFQSRRPNTSFCFLDIRSPGLGDTAMYLCATSRDLFGGGPGSGGNYEQYFGPGTRLTVT.